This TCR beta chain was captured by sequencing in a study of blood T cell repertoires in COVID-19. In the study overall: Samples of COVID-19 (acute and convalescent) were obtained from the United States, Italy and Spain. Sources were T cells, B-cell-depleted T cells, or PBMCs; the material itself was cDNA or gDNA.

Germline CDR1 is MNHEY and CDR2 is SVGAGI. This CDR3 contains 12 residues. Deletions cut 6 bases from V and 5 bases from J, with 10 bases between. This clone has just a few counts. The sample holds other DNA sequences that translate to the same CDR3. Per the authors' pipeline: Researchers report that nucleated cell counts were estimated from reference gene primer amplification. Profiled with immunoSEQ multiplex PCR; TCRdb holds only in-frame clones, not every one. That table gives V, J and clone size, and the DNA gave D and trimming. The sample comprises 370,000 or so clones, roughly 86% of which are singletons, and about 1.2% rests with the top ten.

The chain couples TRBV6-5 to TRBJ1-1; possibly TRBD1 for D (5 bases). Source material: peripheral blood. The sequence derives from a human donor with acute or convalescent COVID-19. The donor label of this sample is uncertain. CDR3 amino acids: CASSPGGTEAFF. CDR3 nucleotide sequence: TGTGCCAGCAGCCCCGGGGGGACTGAAGCTTTCTTT.